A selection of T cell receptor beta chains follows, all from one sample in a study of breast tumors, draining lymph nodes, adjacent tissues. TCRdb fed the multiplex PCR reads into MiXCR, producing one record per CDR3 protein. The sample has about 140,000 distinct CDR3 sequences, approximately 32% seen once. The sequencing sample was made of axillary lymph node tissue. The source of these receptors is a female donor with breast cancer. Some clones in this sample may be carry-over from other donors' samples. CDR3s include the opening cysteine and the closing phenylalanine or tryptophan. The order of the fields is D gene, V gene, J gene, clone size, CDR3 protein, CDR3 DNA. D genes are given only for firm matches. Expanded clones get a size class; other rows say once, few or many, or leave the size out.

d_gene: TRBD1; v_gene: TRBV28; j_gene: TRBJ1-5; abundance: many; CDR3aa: CASFTGGGRSNQPQHF; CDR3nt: TGTGCCAGCTTTACAGGGGGCGGTCGGAGCAATCAGCCCCAGCATTTT
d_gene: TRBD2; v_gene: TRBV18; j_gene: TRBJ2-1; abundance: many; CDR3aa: CASSQTSGGDLGEQFF; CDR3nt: TGTGCCAGCTCGCAGACTAGCGGGGGGGACCTTGGTGAGCAGTTCTTC
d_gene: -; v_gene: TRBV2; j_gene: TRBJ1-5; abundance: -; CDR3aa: CASRPNQPQHF; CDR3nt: TGTGCTAGCCGTCCCAATCAGCCCCAGCATTTT
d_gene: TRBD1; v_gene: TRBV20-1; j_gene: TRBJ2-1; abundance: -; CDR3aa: CSARVGTGEFF; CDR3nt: TGCAGTGCTAGAGTGGGGACAGGGGAGTTCTTC
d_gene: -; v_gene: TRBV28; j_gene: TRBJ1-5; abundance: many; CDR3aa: CASRTGNQPQHF; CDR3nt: TGTGCCAGCAGGACGGGCAATCAGCCCCAGCATTTT
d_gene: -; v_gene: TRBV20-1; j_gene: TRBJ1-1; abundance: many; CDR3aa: CSATSVARAHTEAFF; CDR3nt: TGCAGTGCTACGTCGGTGGCCAGGGCGCACACTGAAGCTTTCTTT
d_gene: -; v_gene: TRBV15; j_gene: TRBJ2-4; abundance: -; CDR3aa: CATSRDIESSKNIQYF; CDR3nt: TGTGCCACCAGCAGAGATATAGAAAGCAGCAAAAACATTCAGTACTTC
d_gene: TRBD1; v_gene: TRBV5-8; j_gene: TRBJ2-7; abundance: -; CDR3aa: CASKAGGNTGEQYF; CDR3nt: TGTGCCAGCAAGGCAGGGGGAAACACCGGGGAGCAGTACTTC
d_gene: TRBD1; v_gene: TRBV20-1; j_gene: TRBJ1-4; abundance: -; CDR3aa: CGAPDTPGGGRNEKLFF; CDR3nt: TGCGGTGCCCCCGATACTCCAGGGGGCGGCCGTAATGAAAAACTGTTTTTT
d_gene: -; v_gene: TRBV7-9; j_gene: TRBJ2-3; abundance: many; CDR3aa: CASSPSRGTDTQYF; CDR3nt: TGTGCCAGCAGCCCAAGCCGGGGGACAGATACGCAGTATTTT
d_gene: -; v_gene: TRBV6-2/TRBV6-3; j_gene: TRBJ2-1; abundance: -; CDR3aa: CASSYPGKNGQFF; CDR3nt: TGTGCCAGCAGTTACCCCGGGAAAAATGGGCAGTTCTTC
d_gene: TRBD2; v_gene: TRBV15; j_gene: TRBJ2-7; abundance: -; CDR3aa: CATSRGTSGSSTSYEQYF; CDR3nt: TGTGCCACCAGCAGAGGGACTAGCGGGAGCTCTACTTCCTACGAGCAGTACTTC
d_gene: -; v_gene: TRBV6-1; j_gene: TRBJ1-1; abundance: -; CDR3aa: CASTEVTTEAFF; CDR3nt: TGTGCCAGCACTGAGGTCACAACTGAAGCTTTCTTT
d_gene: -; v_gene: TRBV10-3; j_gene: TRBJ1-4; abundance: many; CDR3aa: CAISDHRVGGQSNEKLFF; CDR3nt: TGTGCCATCAGTGACCACAGAGTCGGGGGGCAATCTAATGAAAAACTGTTTTTT
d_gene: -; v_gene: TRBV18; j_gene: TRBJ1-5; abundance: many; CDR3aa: CASSPFGDQPQHF; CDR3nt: TGTGCCAGCTCACCGTTTGGGGATCAGCCCCAGCATTTT
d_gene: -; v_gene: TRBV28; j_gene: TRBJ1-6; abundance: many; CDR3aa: CASQQGWGNNSPLHF; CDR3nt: TGTGCCAGTCAACAGGGTTGGGGGAATAATTCACCCCTCCACTTT
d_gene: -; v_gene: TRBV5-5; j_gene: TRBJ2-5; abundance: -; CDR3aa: CACSDPQGETQHF; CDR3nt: TGTGCCTGCAGCGACCCCCAGGGAGAGACCCAGCACTTC
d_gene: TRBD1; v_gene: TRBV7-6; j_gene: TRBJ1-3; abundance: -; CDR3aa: CASSSGGPGNAIYF; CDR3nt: TGTGCCAGCAGCTCAGGGGGCCCAGGAAACGCCATATATTTT
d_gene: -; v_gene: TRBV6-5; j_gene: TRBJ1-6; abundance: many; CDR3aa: CASSHRSGGGAYNSPLHF; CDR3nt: TGTGCCAGCAGTCATCGGAGCGGGGGTGGAGCCTATAATTCACCCCTCCACTTT
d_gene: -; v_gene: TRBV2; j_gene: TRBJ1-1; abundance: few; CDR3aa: CASSEVGGVNTEAFF; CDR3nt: TGTGCCAGCAGTGAAGTGGGGGGGGTGAACACTGAAGCTTTCTTT
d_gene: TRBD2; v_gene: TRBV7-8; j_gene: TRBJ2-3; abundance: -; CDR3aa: CASSRIAGGTDTQYF; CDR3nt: TGTGCCAGCAGCCGTATAGCGGGGGGCACAGATACGCAGTATTTT
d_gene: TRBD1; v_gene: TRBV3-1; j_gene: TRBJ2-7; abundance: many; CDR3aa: CASSQVPGDRVRYEQYF; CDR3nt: TGTGCCAGCAGCCAAGTACCGGGGGACAGGGTGAGGTACGAGCAGTACTTC
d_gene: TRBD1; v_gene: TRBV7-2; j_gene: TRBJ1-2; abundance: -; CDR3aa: CASSLALGTGEGYTF; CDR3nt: TGTGCCAGCAGCTTAGCGTTAGGGACAGGGGAGGGCTACACCTTC
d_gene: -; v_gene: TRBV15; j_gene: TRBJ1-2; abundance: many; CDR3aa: CATSRDPDRYGYTF; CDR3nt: TGTGCCACCAGCAGAGATCCCGACAGATATGGCTACACCTTC
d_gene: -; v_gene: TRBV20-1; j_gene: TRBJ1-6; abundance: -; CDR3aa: CSAQGIENYNSPLHF; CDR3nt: TGCAGTGCGCAAGGAATCGAAAATTATAATTCACCCCTCCACTTT
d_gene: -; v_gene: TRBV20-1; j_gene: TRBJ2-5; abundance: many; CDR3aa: CSASTWQETQYF; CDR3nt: TGCAGTGCTAGTACCTGGCAAGAGACCCAGTACTTC
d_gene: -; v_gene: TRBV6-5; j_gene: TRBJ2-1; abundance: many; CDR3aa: CATRALRGVGEQFF; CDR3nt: TGTGCCACCCGGGCACTCAGGGGTGTCGGTGAGCAGTTCTTC
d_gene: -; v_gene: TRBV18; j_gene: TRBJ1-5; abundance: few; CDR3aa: CASSPNSNQPQHF; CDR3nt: TGTGCCAGCTCACCAAATAGCAATCAGCCCCAGCATTTT
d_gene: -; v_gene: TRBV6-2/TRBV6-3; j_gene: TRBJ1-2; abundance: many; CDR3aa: CASSRTGLQVNYGYTF; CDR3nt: TGTGCCAGCAGTCGGACCGGTCTCCAGGTTAACTATGGCTACACCTTC
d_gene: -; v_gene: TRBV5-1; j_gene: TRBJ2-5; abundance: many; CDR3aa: CASSAAGTQETQYF; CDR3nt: TGCGCCAGCAGCGCCGCCGGGACTCAAGAGACCCAGTACTTC
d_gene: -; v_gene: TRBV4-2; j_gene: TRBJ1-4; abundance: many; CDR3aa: CASSHGPLTPGANEKLFF; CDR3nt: TGTGCCAGCAGCCACGGTCCTTTGACTCCGGGGGCTAATGAAAAACTGTTTTTT
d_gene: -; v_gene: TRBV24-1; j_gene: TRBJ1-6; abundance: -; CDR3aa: CATSARENLIHSPLHF; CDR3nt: TGTGCCACCAGTGCTAGAGAAAACCTTATACATTCACCCCTCCACTTT
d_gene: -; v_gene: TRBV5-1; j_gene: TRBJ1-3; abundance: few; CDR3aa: CASSPPTETICF; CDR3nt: TGCGCCAGCAGCCCCCCCACAGAAACCATATGTTTT
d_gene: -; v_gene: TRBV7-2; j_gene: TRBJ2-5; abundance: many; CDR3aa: CASSLSEETQYF; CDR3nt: TGTGCCAGCAGCTTATCAGAAGAGACCCAGTACTTC
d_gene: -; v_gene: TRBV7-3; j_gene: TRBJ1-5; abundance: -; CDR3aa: CASSLDGRDTQHF; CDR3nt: TGTGCCAGCAGCCTCGACGGTAGAGATACGCAGCATTTT
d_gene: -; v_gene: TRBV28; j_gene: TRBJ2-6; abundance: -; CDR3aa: CASRGRGISGANVLTF; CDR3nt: TGTGCCAGCAGAGGAAGAGGAATTTCTGGGGCCAACGTCCTGACTTTC
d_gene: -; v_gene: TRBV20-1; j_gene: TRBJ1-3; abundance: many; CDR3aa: CSARPDGHGGNTIYF; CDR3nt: TGCAGTGCTAGACCGGACGGCCATGGTGGAAACACCATATATTTT
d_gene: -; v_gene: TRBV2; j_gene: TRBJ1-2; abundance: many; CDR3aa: CASSERGQKF; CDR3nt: TGTGCCAGCAGTGAACGAGGACAGAAGTTC
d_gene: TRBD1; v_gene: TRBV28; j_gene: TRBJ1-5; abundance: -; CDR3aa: CASSPRQGGSQPQHF; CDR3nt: TGTGCCAGCAGTCCAAGACAGGGAGGGAGTCAGCCCCAGCATTTT
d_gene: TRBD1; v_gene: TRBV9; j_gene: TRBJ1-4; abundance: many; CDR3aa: CASSPTGTGVQATNEKLFF; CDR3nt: TGTGCCAGCAGCCCTACCGGGACAGGAGTGCAAGCGACTAATGAAAAACTGTTTTTT
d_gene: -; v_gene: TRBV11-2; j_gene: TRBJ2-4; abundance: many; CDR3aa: CASSSSGTPTMINIQYF; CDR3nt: TGTGCCAGCAGCTCGTCCGGGACTCCAACAATGATAAACATTCAGTACTTC
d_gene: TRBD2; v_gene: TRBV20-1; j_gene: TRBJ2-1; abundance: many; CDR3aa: CSARDPRGGRNEQFF; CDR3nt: TGCAGTGCTAGAGATCCTCGCGGGGGTAGGAATGAGCAGTTCTTC
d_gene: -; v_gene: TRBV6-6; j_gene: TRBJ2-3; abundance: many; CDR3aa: CASNFRPTDTQYF; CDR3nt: TGTGCCAGCAATTTTCGACCCACAGATACGCAGTATTTT
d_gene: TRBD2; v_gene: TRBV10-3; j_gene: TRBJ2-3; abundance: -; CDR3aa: CAISLAGGLDTQYF; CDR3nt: TGTGCCATCAGTTTAGCGGGGGGTTTAGATACGCAGTATTTT
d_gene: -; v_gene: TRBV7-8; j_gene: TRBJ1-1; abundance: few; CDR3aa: CASSLWSGNTEAFF; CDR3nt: TGTGCCAGCAGCTTATGGTCCGGGAACACTGAAGCTTTCTTT
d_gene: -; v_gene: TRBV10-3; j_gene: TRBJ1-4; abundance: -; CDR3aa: CAISERGFNERLFF; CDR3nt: TGCGCCATCAGTGAAAGGGGTTTTAATGAAAGACTGTTTTTT
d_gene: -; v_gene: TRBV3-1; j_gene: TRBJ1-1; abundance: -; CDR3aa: CASSQDVGPTEAFF; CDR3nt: TGTGCCAGCAGCCAAGATGTCGGACCCACTGAAGCTTTCTTT
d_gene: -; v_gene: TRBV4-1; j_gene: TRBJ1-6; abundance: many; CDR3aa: CASSQVGEVANNSPLHF; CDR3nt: TGCGCCAGCAGCCAAGTAGGGGAAGTTGCAAATAATTCACCCCTCCACTTT
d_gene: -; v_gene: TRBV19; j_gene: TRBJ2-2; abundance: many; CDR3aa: CASSIPNGAGELFF; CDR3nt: TGTGCCAGTAGTATCCCGAACGGGGCCGGGGAGCTGTTTTTT
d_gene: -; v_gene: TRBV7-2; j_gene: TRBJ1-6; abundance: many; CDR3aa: CASSPNTLANSPLHF; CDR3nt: TGTGCCAGCAGCCCGAACACCCTAGCTAATTCACCCCTCCACTTT
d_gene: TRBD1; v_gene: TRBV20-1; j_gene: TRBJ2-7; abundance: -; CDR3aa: CSASRAPGQLSYEQYF; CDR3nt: TGCAGTGCCAGCAGAGCGCCGGGACAGCTCTCCTACGAGCAGTACTTC